This T cell receptor beta chain originates from a study of patients and donors after allogeneic stem cell transplantation. The CDR3 runs 14 residues. CDR1 is MNHNS, CDR2 SASEGT, per germline. TCRdb reanalysed the RT-PCR reads using MiXCR and keeps one entry per CDR3 protein. The repertoire includes some 960,000 distinct CDR3 sequences, roughly 18% of them detected once, and 5.5% to 6.5% sits in the top ten. This clonotype occurred many times. One end of the junction is discordant with germline, which a read error may explain. The sequencing input was blood, either unsorted or a sorted T cell fraction (not recorded which). V usage is TRBV6-1 and J usage is TRBJ2-1, with 13 bases lining up with TRBD2. The TCR sequence derives from a human donor who was either an allogeneic HSCT recipient or a stem cell or donor lymphocyte infusion donor (not recorded which). It is not recorded whose cells these are; they may come from a transplant donor. The CDR3 region is CAGRTSGREYEQFF. DNA for the CDR3: TGTGCCGGCAGGACTAGCGGGAGAGAATATGAGCAGTTCTTC.